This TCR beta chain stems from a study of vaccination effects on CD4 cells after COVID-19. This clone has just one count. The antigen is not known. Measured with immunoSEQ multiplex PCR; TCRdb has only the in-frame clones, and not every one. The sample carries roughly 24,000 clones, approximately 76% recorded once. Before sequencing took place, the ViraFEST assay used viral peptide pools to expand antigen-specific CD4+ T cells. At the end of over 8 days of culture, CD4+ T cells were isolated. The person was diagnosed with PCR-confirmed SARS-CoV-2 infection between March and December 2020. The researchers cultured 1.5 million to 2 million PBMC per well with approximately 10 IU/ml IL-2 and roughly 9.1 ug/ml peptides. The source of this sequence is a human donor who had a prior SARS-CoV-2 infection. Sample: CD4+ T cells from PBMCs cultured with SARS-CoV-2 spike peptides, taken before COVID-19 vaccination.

The CDR3 loop is CASSLEPGGSETQYF. DNA of the CDR3: TGTGCCAGCAGCTTGGAGCCGGGGGGCTCAGAGACCCAGTACTTC. J is TRBJ2-5 and V is TRBV5-4, with D tentatively TRBD2 (7 bases). Trimming took off 0 bases at V and 4 bases at J, with 13 bases between the two ends. There are 15 residues in the CDR3. Germline CDR1 reads SGHNT; CDR2 reads YYREEE (reference sequence).